This is a list of T cell receptor beta chains from one sample in a study of blood T cell repertoires in COVID-19. TCRdb's table, derived via immunoSEQ multiplex PCR, lists solely in-frame clones and lacks some. Seen here are 20,000 to 30,000 clones, around 94% observed once, and the top ten hold about 4%. The sequenced sample consisted of peripheral blood. Receptor source: a woman in her forties or fifties with active COVID-19. The CDR3 runs from the conserved cysteine through the conserved F or W. Each record gives: D gene, J gene, V gene, CDR3 protein, CDR3 DNA. D genes are given only for firm matches.

TRBD1 | TRBJ1-4 | TRBV11-2 | CASSFGQGVYEKLFF | TGTGCCAGCAGCTTTGGACAGGGTGTGTATGAAAAACTGTTTTTT
NA | TRBJ2-5 | TRBV7-9 | CASSPTTGIQETQYF | TGTGCCAGCAGCCCGACGACAGGTATCCAAGAGACCCAGTACTTC
NA | TRBJ2-1 | TRBV19 | CASTPLLRAFNEQFF | TGTGCCAGTACTCCGCTCCTGCGGGCTTTCAATGAGCAGTTCTTC
NA | TRBJ2-4 | TRBV19 | CASMVQGGDIQYF | TGTGCCAGTATGGTCCAGGGCGGGGACATTCAGTACTTC
NA | TRBJ1-4 | TRBV14 | CASSRMTVRGEKLFF | TGTGCCAGCAGCCGGATGACAGTGAGAGGAGAAAAACTGTTTTTT
NA | TRBJ2-3 | TRBV29-1 | CSVERQATDTQYF | TGCAGCGTTGAACGCCAGGCCACAGATACGCAGTATTTT
NA | TRBJ1-4 | TRBV5-4 | CASSAGINSPLNEKLFF | TGTGCCAGCAGCGCCGGGATTAATAGCCCACTTAATGAAAAACTGTTTTTT
TRBD1 | TRBJ1-2 | TRBV19 | CASSPNDRGSGYTF | TGTGCCAGTAGTCCTAACGACAGGGGAAGTGGCTACACCTTC
TRBD2 | TRBJ2-1 | TRBV2 | CASSQQSGGSYNEQFF | TGTGCCAGCAGTCAACAAAGCGGGGGCTCCTACAATGAGCAGTTCTTC
TRBD2 | TRBJ2-1 | TRBV5-1 | CASSSLGGGERGEQFF | TGCGCCAGCAGCTCCCTCGGGGGAGGGGAGCGTGGCGAGCAGTTCTTC
NA | TRBJ2-1 | TRBV7-6 | CASSFRAGLYPEQFF | TGTGCCAGCAGCTTTCGAGCGGGCCTTTATCCTGAGCAGTTCTTC
TRBD2 | TRBJ2-3 | TRBV5-1 | CASRPSGLEGDTQYF | TGCGCCAGCAGGCCTTCGGGACTAGAGGGAGATACGCAGTATTTT
NA | TRBJ2-6 | TRBV7-8 | CASSPSGASGANVLTF | TGTGCCAGCAGCCCATCTGGGGCCTCTGGGGCCAACGTCCTGACTTTC
TRBD1 | TRBJ1-5 | TRBV4-1 | CASSQGRKGQRSNQPQHF | TGCGCCAGCAGCCAGGGTCGAAAGGGACAGCGTAGCAATCAGCCCCAGCATTTT
NA | TRBJ1-2 | TRBV19 | CASSRSRGNYGYTF | TGTGCCAGTAGTAGGAGCCGTGGAAACTATGGCTACACCTTC